The 11 T cell receptor beta chains below were found in one sample sequenced in a study of cytomegalovirus exposure and HLA in healthy donors. The PCR was carried out with 60 Vbeta primers and 13 Jbeta primers. Assay: immunoSEQ multiplex PCR; the TCRdb copy retains only in-frame clones and omits some. The sample shows some 120,000 clones, 79% of them seen only once. The material sequenced was PBMCs. The receptors were gathered from a man aged 25 to 45 in good health and CMV-seropositive.

The chain combines TRBV27 with TRBJ1-2; 7 bases match TRBD1. The CDR3 covers 15 residues. V shed 2 bases, J shed 5 bases, and the junction held 8 bases outside the gene matches. Germline CDR1 MNHEY, CDR2 SMNVEV (reference sequence). The CDR3 DNA reads as TGTGCCAGCAGTTTAAGACCGGGACAGATATATGGCTACACCTTC. This sequence encodes CASSLRPGQIYGYTF.

The rearrangement links TRBV5-4 to TRBJ2-3, with 9 nucleotides matching TRBD1. J was trimmed by 10 bases and V by 4 bases; bases with no gene match: 16. Looked up from germline, CDR1 is SGHNT and CDR2 is YYREEE (reference sequence). The CDR3 is 16 residues long. The DNA of the CDR3 is TGTGCCAGCAGCCTGGGGACAGGGAGTTGGTTGGTTCCGCAGTATTTT. This encodes CASSLGTGSWLVPQYF.

This clone has more than one count but fewer than ten. The V gene is TRBV15, the J gene TRBJ2-5, with 8 bases matching TRBD2. The CDR3 is 15 residues long. V lost 4 bases, J lost 2 bases, and 6 bases stayed unmatched. Per the germline V gene, CDR1 is LNHNV and CDR2 is YYDKDF (reference sequence). The CDR3 coding sequence is TGTGCCACCAGCACACGAAAGCGGGGGCAAGAGACCCAGTACTTC. It translates to CATSTRKRGQETQYF.

The rearrangement links TRBV6-1 to TRBJ2-3; D uncertain. The germline V gene encodes CDR1 MNHNS and CDR2 SASEGT. CDR3 length: 12 residues. V gave up 8 bases and J gave up 5 bases, with 11 bases separating them. The CDR3 region has the DNA TGTGCCAGCTCTCGAGTGGTAGATACGCAGTATTTT. Residues: CASSRVVDTQYF.

The V and J genes are TRBV2 and TRBJ1-2; D is unclear. Trimming pared 1 base from V and 1 base from J, leaving 10 bases between. Germline CDR1 SNHLY, CDR2 FYNNEI. This CDR3 is 15 amino acids long. CDR3 sequence reads: CASSEVRTGNYGYTF. The CDR3 DNA follows: TGTGCCAGCAGTGAAGTGCGGACTGGTAACTATGGCTACACCTTC.

J is TRBJ1-1 and V is TRBV18; 7 bases agree with TRBD1. This CDR3 spans 13 amino acids. CDR1 is KGHSH and CDR2 is LQKENI in the germline V gene. V was pared by 2 bases and J by 7 bases, with 4 bases of the junction left unmatched. The CDR3, as DNA: TGTGCCAGCTCACCAGTCGCAGGGGGTGAAGCTTTCTTT. Translated, it gives CASSPVAGGEAFF.

This clone was detected only a few times. This chain uses TRBV25-1 with TRBJ2-7, with D possibly being TRBD2 (6 bases). The CDR3 is 15 residues long. From germline, CDR1 is MGHDK and CDR2 SYGVNS. V shed 2 bases and J shed 3 bases, with 14 bases lying between them. The CDR3 protein is CASSEGGYFVYEQYF. The CDR3 coding sequence is TGTGCCAGCAGTGAAGGGGGGTATTTCGTCTACGAGCAGTACTTC.

V and J are TRBV19 and TRBJ1-5; D remains ambiguous. Germline V gene data show CDR1 as LNHDA and CDR2 as SQIVND (reference sequence). CDR3 length: 14 amino acids. V was cut by 10 bases and J by 0 bases, with 13 bases left in between. CDR3 amino acids: CAISGFYSNQPQHF. CDR3 sequence (DNA): TGTGCCATTTCGGGATTTTATAGCAATCAGCCCCAGCATTTT.

The chain links TRBV5-1 to TRBJ2-7, with 7 bases lining up with TRBD2. J gave up 3 bases and V 2 bases, and 5 bases lay outside the gene matches. This CDR3 region has 14 residues. The germline gives CDR1 SGHRS, CDR2 YFSETQ. This CDR3 is CASSFGGSIYEQYF. The CDR3 region has the DNA TGCGCCAGCAGCTTCGGCGGGAGCATCTACGAGCAGTACTTC.

The chain has TRBV4-1 and TRBJ2-1, with TRBD2 identical over 11 bases. After removal of 4 bases from V and 3 bases from J, the junction contained 5 bases not matched to a gene. The CDR3 loop spans 16 amino acids. From germline, CDR1 is MGHRA and CDR2 YSYEKL. In DNA form, the CDR3 reads TGCGCCAGCAGCCGCCGACTAGCGGGGAACTACAATGAGCAGTTCTTC. Encoded protein: CASSRRLAGNYNEQFF.

This chain links TRBV10-3 with TRBJ1-2; TRBD1 aligns across 7 bases. Germline CDR1 ENHRY, CDR2 SYGVKD. This CDR3 region has 16 residues. J was trimmed by 2 bases and V by 0 bases; bases with no gene match: 6. The CDR3 loop reads CAISESRSGGNYGYTF. The DNA for the CDR3 is TGTGCCATCAGTGAGTCGCGTTCAGGGGGGAACTATGGCTACACCTTC.